A selection of T cell receptor beta chains follows, all from one sample in a study of human T cells and chemical hapten exposure. MiXCR was run by TCRdb on the RACE reads, yielding one entry per CDR3 protein. The repertoire has just under 65,000 distinct CDR3 sequences, approximately 9.9% of them found once; the top ten carry 2% to 3%. Sequenced material: whole blood, taken in connection with sensitization to the hapten diphenylcyclopropenone (DPC). These receptors were obtained from a woman in her thirties with alopecia areata. Some clones in this sample may be carry-over from other donors' samples. The CDR3 runs from the conserved cysteine through the conserved F or W. Each record gives: D gene, V gene, J gene, clone size, CDR3 DNA, CDR3 protein. A D gene is named only where the DNA matches it firmly. Clone size is shown for a subset of rows, as once, few, many or a class of expanded clone.

D gene: -
V gene: TRBV7-8
J gene: TRBJ1-2
clone size: few
CDR3 DNA: TGTGCCAGCAGCTTAGCGATGGCCGGCAACTATGGCTACACCTTC
CDR3 protein: CASSLAMAGNYGYTF

D gene: -
V gene: TRBV29-1
J gene: TRBJ2-1
clone size: once
CDR3 DNA: TGCAGCGTTGTCAGGGCCGAGGGTGAGCAGTTCTTC
CDR3 protein: CSVVRAEGEQFF

D gene: -
V gene: TRBV7-8
J gene: TRBJ2-1
clone size: few
CDR3 DNA: TGTGCCCTAAAAGGCGGGGACAATGAGCAGTTCTTC
CDR3 protein: CALKGGDNEQFF

D gene: -
V gene: TRBV6-5
J gene: TRBJ2-7
clone size: -
CDR3 DNA: TGTGCCAGCAGAAAGGGGGACCGCTACGAGCAGTACTTC
CDR3 protein: CASRKGDRYEQYF

D gene: TRBD1
V gene: TRBV18
J gene: TRBJ2-2
clone size: many
CDR3 DNA: TGTGCCAGCTCACCGGGACAGGGGGACACCGGGGAGCTGTTTTTT
CDR3 protein: CASSPGQGDTGELFF

D gene: -
V gene: TRBV6-2/TRBV6-3
J gene: TRBJ2-3
clone size: many
CDR3 DNA: TGTGCCAGCAGTTCGACAGATACGCAGTATTTT
CDR3 protein: CASSSTDTQYF

D gene: -
V gene: TRBV14
J gene: TRBJ1-4
clone size: -
CDR3 DNA: TGTGCCAGCAGCCAGGGATGGAGGGGAAAACTGTTTTTT
CDR3 protein: CASSQGWRGKLFF

D gene: TRBD1
V gene: TRBV9
J gene: TRBJ2-7
clone size: -
CDR3 DNA: TGTGCCAGCAGCCCCGGGACAGGCATAGCCTACGAGCAGTACTTC
CDR3 protein: CASSPGTGIAYEQYF

D gene: TRBD2
V gene: TRBV28
J gene: TRBJ2-2
clone size: -
CDR3 DNA: TGTGCCAGCAGCAGCCCCGCGACTAGCGGGATTGCCGGGGAGCTGTTTTTT
CDR3 protein: CASSSPATSGIAGELFF

D gene: -
V gene: TRBV7-6
J gene: TRBJ2-1
clone size: few
CDR3 DNA: TGTGCCAGCAGCCGAGGTAGAGCGCTTGAGCAGTTCTTC
CDR3 protein: CASSRGRALEQFF

D gene: TRBD2
V gene: TRBV7-2
J gene: TRBJ2-1
clone size: few
CDR3 DNA: TGTGCCAGCAGCTCACCACCGGGACTAGCGGGAGGTGGCTCCTACAATGAGCAGTTCTTC
CDR3 protein: CASSSPPGLAGGGSYNEQFF

D gene: -
V gene: TRBV28
J gene: TRBJ1-2
clone size: many
CDR3 DNA: TGTGCCAGCAGTTCCCCGCTCGGCGGCCATAACTATGGCTACACCTTC
CDR3 protein: CASSSPLGGHNYGYTF

D gene: -
V gene: TRBV29-1
J gene: TRBJ2-1
clone size: -
CDR3 DNA: TGCAGCGTTGGACGAGGGAACAATGAGCAGTTCTTC
CDR3 protein: CSVGRGNNEQFF

D gene: TRBD2
V gene: TRBV20-1
J gene: TRBJ2-7
clone size: -
CDR3 DNA: TGCAGTGCTACCCCCGGGAGGGGGGGCCGGGGTTACGAGCAGTACTTC
CDR3 protein: CSATPGRGGRGYEQYF

D gene: -
V gene: TRBV20-1
J gene: TRBJ2-2
clone size: -
CDR3 DNA: TGCAGTGCTAGAGATGGGTCGGCGGCCACCGGGGAGCTGTTTTTT
CDR3 protein: CSARDGSAATGELFF

D gene: -
V gene: TRBV7-2
J gene: TRBJ2-2
clone size: -
CDR3 DNA: TGTGCCAGCAGGGGACAAACGAACACCGGGGAGCTGTTTTTT
CDR3 protein: CASRGQTNTGELFF

D gene: -
V gene: TRBV2
J gene: TRBJ2-7
clone size: many
CDR3 DNA: TGTGCCAGCAGCGCCCTCTACGAGCAGTACTTC
CDR3 protein: CASSALYEQYF

D gene: -
V gene: TRBV30
J gene: TRBJ2-1
clone size: -
CDR3 DNA: TGTGCCTGGAGGCCCCCAGGACGCTCCTACAATGAGCAGTTCTTC
CDR3 protein: CAWRPPGRSYNEQFF

D gene: -
V gene: TRBV6-2/TRBV6-3
J gene: TRBJ1-6
clone size: -
CDR3 DNA: TGTGCCAGCAGACGGACGGGGGATTATTCACCCCTCCACTTT
CDR3 protein: CASRRTGDYSPLHF

D gene: -
V gene: TRBV6-2/TRBV6-3
J gene: TRBJ2-1
clone size: -
CDR3 DNA: TGTGCCAGCAGCCCCGGGATCGCAGAGTTCTTC
CDR3 protein: CASSPGIAEFF

D gene: TRBD1
V gene: TRBV4-3
J gene: TRBJ1-1
clone size: -
CDR3 DNA: TGCGCCAGCAGCCAAGAAGCGACAGGGGGCTATTGGGGCACTGAAGCTTTCTTT
CDR3 protein: CASSQEATGGYWGTEAFF

D gene: TRBD1
V gene: TRBV28
J gene: TRBJ2-7
clone size: -
CDR3 DNA: TGTGCCAGCAGGGGGACAGGTGACCTCTACGAGCAGTACTTC
CDR3 protein: CASRGTGDLYEQYF

D gene: -
V gene: TRBV24-1
J gene: TRBJ1-2
clone size: many
CDR3 DNA: TGTGCCACCAGTGATTCAGGACGGGGGAGCGGCTACACCTTC
CDR3 protein: CATSDSGRGSGYTF

D gene: -
V gene: TRBV6-4
J gene: TRBJ1-4
clone size: many
CDR3 DNA: TGTGCCAGCAGTGACTCGAACGGGGCTGAAGAAAAACTGTTTTTT
CDR3 protein: CASSDSNGAEEKLFF

D gene: TRBD2
V gene: TRBV9
J gene: TRBJ2-7
clone size: -
CDR3 DNA: TGTGCCAGCAGCGTAGGACTAGCGGGTGACTACGAGCAGTACTTC
CDR3 protein: CASSVGLAGDYEQYF

D gene: -
V gene: TRBV7-9
J gene: TRBJ2-7
clone size: many
CDR3 DNA: TGTGCCAGCAGGCAGGGAGCCTACGAGCAGTACTTC
CDR3 protein: CASRQGAYEQYF

D gene: -
V gene: TRBV7-2
J gene: TRBJ1-6
clone size: few
CDR3 DNA: TGTGCCAGCAGCTCGGCGGGGGACCGGTCACCCCTCCACTTT
CDR3 protein: CASSSAGDRSPLHF

D gene: -
V gene: TRBV6-6
J gene: TRBJ1-1
clone size: -
CDR3 DNA: TGTGCCAGCAGCCCGGTGGGGAACACTGAAGCTTTCTTT
CDR3 protein: CASSPVGNTEAFF

D gene: -
V gene: TRBV13
J gene: TRBJ2-2
clone size: -
CDR3 DNA: TGTGCCAGCAGCTTAACGGACATAGGGGACACCGGGGAGCTGTTTTTT
CDR3 protein: CASSLTDIGDTGELFF

D gene: -
V gene: TRBV6-5
J gene: TRBJ2-7
clone size: many
CDR3 DNA: TGTGCCAGCAGTTACTCGATTGGGTCCGTCGGACCCGTGAACGAGCAGTACTTC
CDR3 protein: CASSYSIGSVGPVNEQYF

D gene: TRBD2
V gene: TRBV29-1
J gene: TRBJ2-5
clone size: few
CDR3 DNA: TGCAGCGTAATTGCCCCGACTAGCGGGAGCGGAGAGACCCAGTACTTC
CDR3 protein: CSVIAPTSGSGETQYF

D gene: -
V gene: TRBV7-9
J gene: TRBJ1-2
clone size: few
CDR3 DNA: TGTGCCAGCAGCTCGAATCGGGCCTATGGCTACACCTTC
CDR3 protein: CASSSNRAYGYTF

D gene: -
V gene: TRBV25-1
J gene: TRBJ1-1
clone size: many
CDR3 DNA: TGTGCCAGCAGTGAGGACTGGAGCGCTGAAGCTTTCTTT
CDR3 protein: CASSEDWSAEAFF

D gene: TRBD1
V gene: TRBV9
J gene: TRBJ2-7
clone size: -
CDR3 DNA: TGTGCCAGCAGCTCTTCGACAGGGGTGAACTACGAGCAGTACTTC
CDR3 protein: CASSSSTGVNYEQYF

D gene: -
V gene: TRBV19
J gene: TRBJ1-1
clone size: many
CDR3 DNA: TGTGCCAGTAGTATCGGGTGGGGCCACGGTGAAGCTTTCTTT
CDR3 protein: CASSIGWGHGEAFF

D gene: -
V gene: TRBV5-1
J gene: TRBJ1-5
clone size: many
CDR3 DNA: TGCGCCAGCAGCTTAACGGGGAAGAGTCAGCCCCAGCATTTT
CDR3 protein: CASSLTGKSQPQHF

D gene: TRBD1
V gene: TRBV6-5
J gene: TRBJ1-1
clone size: few
CDR3 DNA: TGTGCCAGCAGTACTAGGGACAGACGGCCTGAAGCTTTCTTT
CDR3 protein: CASSTRDRRPEAFF

D gene: -
V gene: TRBV6-2/TRBV6-3
J gene: TRBJ1-4
clone size: many
CDR3 DNA: TGTGCCAGCAGATTCCACCAGGGTGGTGGTGAAAAACTGTTTTTT
CDR3 protein: CASRFHQGGGEKLFF

D gene: -
V gene: TRBV29-1
J gene: TRBJ2-7
clone size: many
CDR3 DNA: TGCAGCGCCTCGACCGGGGTCTACGAGCAGTACTTC
CDR3 protein: CSASTGVYEQYF

D gene: -
V gene: TRBV5-5
J gene: TRBJ2-1
clone size: -
CDR3 DNA: TGTGCCAGCAGCTTGGAAGCTAGCTGGTCCAATGAGCAGTTCTTC
CDR3 protein: CASSLEASWSNEQFF

D gene: TRBD1
V gene: TRBV29-1
J gene: TRBJ2-1
clone size: many
CDR3 DNA: TGCAGCGCCCGAGGACAGGGGGTTTACAATGAGCAGTTCTTC
CDR3 protein: CSARGQGVYNEQFF

D gene: -
V gene: TRBV20-1
J gene: TRBJ1-3
clone size: few
CDR3 DNA: TGCAGTGCTAGAGATTCGCGGTCTGGAAACACCATATATTTT
CDR3 protein: CSARDSRSGNTIYF

D gene: -
V gene: TRBV18
J gene: TRBJ1-1
clone size: few
CDR3 DNA: TGTGCCAGCTCACCACCGTACAGGAACACTGAAGCTTTCTTT
CDR3 protein: CASSPPYRNTEAFF

D gene: -
V gene: TRBV20-1
J gene: TRBJ1-3
clone size: few
CDR3 DNA: TGCAGTGCTAGGGGGGACCTAGAGGGCACCATATATTTT
CDR3 protein: CSARGDLEGTIYF

D gene: -
V gene: TRBV5-5
J gene: TRBJ1-1
clone size: many
CDR3 DNA: TGTGCCAGCAGCTTGGTCCCGGATACAGAAGCTTTCTTT
CDR3 protein: CASSLVPDTEAFF

D gene: -
V gene: TRBV7-9
J gene: TRBJ2-4
clone size: many
CDR3 DNA: TGTGCCAGCAGCTCCGACAGCCCCAAAAACATTCAGTACTTC
CDR3 protein: CASSSDSPKNIQYF

D gene: -
V gene: TRBV29-1
J gene: TRBJ1-2
clone size: many
CDR3 DNA: TGCAGCGTTGAGGCCTATGGCTACACCTTC
CDR3 protein: CSVEAYGYTF

D gene: -
V gene: TRBV7-9
J gene: TRBJ1-1
clone size: -
CDR3 DNA: TGTGCCACCGGCGACAGGACCACTGAAGCTTTCTTT
CDR3 protein: CATGDRTTEAFF

D gene: -
V gene: TRBV6-6
J gene: TRBJ1-1
clone size: many
CDR3 DNA: TGTGCCAGCAGTTACTCCGGGCAGGCGAACACTGAAGCTTTCTTT
CDR3 protein: CASSYSGQANTEAFF

D gene: -
V gene: TRBV3-1
J gene: TRBJ1-1
clone size: many
CDR3 DNA: TGTGCCAGCAGCCCCGTTCGGAATTCTGCAGCTTTCTTT
CDR3 protein: CASSPVRNSAAFF

D gene: -
V gene: TRBV11-2
J gene: TRBJ1-1
clone size: many
CDR3 DNA: TGTGCCAGCAGCTTACAGGCGGCAGGGACTGAAGCTTTCTTT
CDR3 protein: CASSLQAAGTEAFF

D gene: -
V gene: TRBV20-1
J gene: TRBJ2-7
clone size: -
CDR3 DNA: TGCAGTGCCTACAAAGGGACGGAGCGAGGGCAGTACTTC
CDR3 protein: CSAYKGTERGQYF

D gene: TRBD1
V gene: TRBV29-1
J gene: TRBJ2-7
clone size: -
CDR3 DNA: TGCAGCGGGGGACAGGATCCCTACGAGCAGTACTTC
CDR3 protein: CSGGQDPYEQYF

D gene: TRBD2
V gene: TRBV11-3
J gene: TRBJ2-1
clone size: -
CDR3 DNA: TGTGCCAGCAGCCCACTAGCGGGAGTGACTGAGCAGTTCTTC
CDR3 protein: CASSPLAGVTEQFF

D gene: -
V gene: TRBV29-1
J gene: TRBJ2-7
clone size: -
CDR3 DNA: TGCAGCGTTGAAGGGGGCAGGACCCCCTACGAGCAGTACTTC
CDR3 protein: CSVEGGRTPYEQYF